One and the same sample provided the 28 T cell receptor beta chains below, sequenced in a study of molecular identifiers for immune sequencing clone quantification. Using its own MiXCR run on the PCR reads, TCRdb lists one record per CDR3 protein. The table lists about 640,000 distinct CDR3 sequences, less than 20% of them singletons. The sample consisted of naive CD8+ T cells from blood, with Jurkat cell RNA spiked in. Subset reported: FACS-sorted CD8+CD4-CCR7+CD45RA+ naive T cells. These TCRs come from a human donor in good health. Some libraries in this study had Jurkat cell RNA spiked in.

This clonotype was seen many times. The chain couples TRBV7-9 to TRBJ1-1, with 7 bases aligning to TRBD1. CDR1 is SEHNR and CDR2 is FQNEAQ in the germline V gene (reference sequence). The CDR3 loop spans 14 amino acids. The ends lost 5 bases at V and 1 base at J; junction bases unmatched: 4. CDR3 DNA: TGTGCCAGCAGCCCGGACAGGTCGAACACTGAAGCTTTCTTT. It yields the protein CASSPDRSNTEAFF.

This clonotype occurred many times. The rearrangement joins TRBV7-9 to TRBJ2-7, with TRBD2 identical over 10 bases. Trimming cost V 5 bases and J 3 bases; bases outside gene matches: 7. Germline loops: CDR1 SEHNR, CDR2 FQNEAQ (reference sequence). The CDR3 is made up of 15 amino acids. CDR3 nucleotide sequence: TGTGCCAGCAGCGTAACTAGCGGGATGGGCTACGAGCAGTACTTC. Protein product: CASSVTSGMGYEQYF.

Only a few counts were recorded for this clonotype. V usage is TRBV11-2 and J usage is TRBJ2-1; D might be TRBD2 (5 bases). The CDR3 is 14 amino acids. Germline values: CDR1 SGHAT, CDR2 FQNNGV. V dropped 4 bases and J dropped 4 bases, with 11 bases sitting between them. CDR3: CASSSGLDYNEQFF. The CDR3 DNA sequence: TGTGCCAGCAGCTCTGGACTGGATTACAATGAGCAGTTCTTC. Full variable domain (missing parts from reference TRBV11-2 and TRBJ2-1): EAGVAQSPRYKIIEKRQSVAFWCNPISGHATLYWYQQILGQGPKLLIQFQNNGVVDDSQLPKDRFSAERLKGVDSTLKIQPAKLEDSAVYLCASSSGLDYNEQFFGPGTRLTVL.

This sequence joins TRBV6-2 or TRBV6-3 and TRBJ1-1; 8 bases align to TRBD1. V trimming: 6 bases; J trimming: 5 bases; junction bases outside the gene matches: 11. This CDR3 region has 15 residues. Germline CDR1 and CDR2: MNHEY and SVGEGT. CDR3 nucleotide sequence: TGTGCCAGCAGCCCGGGGACAGGTTTGGGGACTGAAGCTTTCTTT. This encodes CASSPGTGLGTEAFF.

This clonotype was observed at least ten times. This chain connects TRBV11-2 to TRBJ2-7; D gene uncertain. Germline CDR1 and CDR2: SGHAT and FQNNGV. V was trimmed by 1 base and J by 1 base, leaving 8 bases between them. The CDR3 length is 14 residues. The CDR3: CASSLVPPSYEQYF. In nucleotides, the CDR3 is TGTGCCAGCAGCTTAGTGCCACCGTCCTACGAGCAGTACTTC. Combining the CDR3 with reference TRBV11-2 and TRBJ2-7 gives the whole variable domain EAGVAQSPRYKIIEKRQSVAFWCNPISGHATLYWYQQILGQGPKLLIQFQNNGVVDDSQLPKDRFSAERLKGVDSTLKIQPAKLEDSAVYLCASSLVPPSYEQYFGPGTRLTVT.

This clonotype was observed a few times. V and J are TRBV5-8 and TRBJ1-5, with 9 bases fitting TRBD1. The CDR3 extends over 16 amino acids. Germline trimming cut 4 bases from V and 5 bases from J; bases unmatched to any gene: 10. Germline V gene lookup returns CDR1 SGHTS and CDR2 YDEGEE. CDR3 sequence reads: CASSLNGDRVDQPQHF. CDR3 bases: TGTGCCAGCAGCCTGAATGGGGACAGGGTCGATCAGCCCCAGCATTTT.

The J gene is TRBJ2-7, the V gene TRBV29-1, with 7 bases identical to TRBD2. Germline V gene lookup returns CDR1 SQVTM and CDR2 ANQGSEA. V was pared by 6 bases and J by 4 bases, with 12 bases of the junction left unmatched. The CDR3 has 14 residues. The CDR3 protein is CSVTPGEGYYEQYF. DNA of the CDR3: TGCAGCGTCACGCCGGGGGAGGGCTATTACGAGCAGTACTTC.

This clonotype was found many times. J is TRBJ2-7 and V is TRBV29-1; D is ambiguous. V lost 0 bases to trimming and J lost 6 bases, with 9 bases between them. CDR1 and CDR2 (germline): SQVTM, ANQGSEA. The CDR3 runs to 12 residues. CDR3 sequence reads: CSVEDNSFEQYF. CDR3 DNA: TGCAGCGTTGAAGACAATAGCTTCGAGCAGTACTTC.

A word on this clonotype: It may be a read error: a sequence one base away is much more abundant. The chain links TRBV19 to TRBJ2-3; TRBD2 aligns across 14 bases. Germline V CDR1 and CDR2: LNHDA, SQIVND (reference sequence). V lost 2 bases, J lost 5 bases, and 6 bases stayed unmatched. The CDR3 runs to 17 residues. The CDR3 DNA follows: TGTGCCAGTAGTATATGGACTAGCGGGGGGATAGAAGATACGCAGTATTTT. Its protein product is CASSIWTSGGIEDTQYF.

The chain is built from TRBV7-9 and TRBJ2-7; 8 bases match TRBD1. The CDR3 is 19 residues long. With V trimmed by 5 bases and J by 1 base, 19 bases remained unmatched. Germline-derived CDR1 and CDR2 are SEHNR and FQNEAQ (reference sequence). CDR3 in amino acids: CASSKEGTGHYPASYEQYF. DNA of the CDR3: TGTGCCAGCAGCAAAGAGGGGACAGGCCACTATCCGGCATCCTACGAGCAGTACTTC.

Ten or more counts support this clonotype. The chain recombines TRBV6-5 with TRBJ1-1; tentatively, D is TRBD1 (5 bases). Trimming took off 6 bases at V and 1 base at J, with 9 bases between the two ends. CDR3 size: 13 residues. Looked up from germline, CDR1 is MNHEY and CDR2 is SVGAGI. The chain's CDR3 is CASRLGTNTEAFF. The CDR3 DNA reads as TGTGCCAGCAGACTGGGGACGAACACTGAAGCTTTCTTT.

In its sample, this clonotype was seen many times. V usage is TRBV20-1 and J usage is TRBJ2-3; D gene uncertain. The germline gives CDR1 DFQATT, CDR2 SNEGSKA (reference sequence). Trimming shortened V by 3 bases and J by 0 bases, and 7 bases separated the two germline ends. There are 13 residues in the CDR3. CDR3 nucleotide sequence: TGCAGTGCTAGGGGGATGAGCACAGATACGCAGTATTTT. It yields the protein CSARGMSTDTQYF.

V usage is TRBV2 and J usage is TRBJ1-5, with a tentative D call TRBD1 (5 bases). Germline loops: CDR1 SNHLY, CDR2 FYNNEI. Trimming left V 2 bases short and J 2 bases short, with 7 bases between. The CDR3 loop spans 14 amino acids. The CDR3: CASSELGGNQPQHF. As DNA, the CDR3 is TGTGCCAGCAGTGAATTGGGGGGCAATCAGCCCCAGCATTTT.

There are many counts of this clonotype. This chain joins TRBV6-5 and TRBJ2-7, with 9 bases aligning to TRBD1. The length of the CDR3 is 14 residues. Germline lookup yields CDR1 MNHEY and CDR2 SVGAGI. V lost 5 bases to trimming and J lost 4 bases; unmatched junction nucleotides: 6. CDR3 residues: CASSPGDREYEQYF. The CDR3 region has the DNA TGTGCCAGCAGTCCCGGGGACAGGGAGTACGAGCAGTACTTC.

As to this clonotype: A much larger clone differs by one base, so this may be a read error. The chain combines TRBV20-1 with TRBJ2-7, with D hard to call. Germline V CDR1 and CDR2: DFQATT, SNEGSKA (reference sequence). The CDR3 runs to 12 residues. CDR3 sequence reads: CSARAHSYEQCF. The CDR3 coding sequence is TGCAGTGCTAGAGCCCACTCCTACGAGCAGTGCTTC.

This clonotype turned up a few times. The chain joins TRBV9 to TRBJ2-3; D might be TRBD1 or TRBD2, each matching 5 bases. The CDR3 runs to 11 residues. The ends were cut back, 7 bases at V and 6 bases at J, with 9 bases in the middle. Germline V gene data show CDR1 as SGDLS and CDR2 as YYNGEE. The CDR3 is CASPGSDTQYF. The CDR3 DNA follows: TGTGCCAGCCCAGGGAGCGATACGCAGTATTTT.

This clonotype was detected many times. The gene calls are TRBV14 and TRBJ2-7; 9 bases are a match to TRBD1. Germline CDR1 and CDR2: SGHDN and FVKESK. The CDR3 covers 13 residues. V gave up 4 bases and J gave up 6 bases; unmatched junction bases: 4. Written as DNA, the CDR3 is TGTGCCAGCAGCCTAACAGGGGGCGGCGAGCAGTACTTC. Protein product: CASSLTGGGEQYF.

In regard to this clonotype: A much larger clone sits a single nucleotide away, making a read error possible. The chain combines TRBV12-3 or TRBV12-4 with TRBJ2-7, with 7 bases fitting TRBD2. Losses at the gene ends were 11 bases for V and 0 bases for J; bases not matched to a gene: 7. This CDR3 comprises 13 residues. The CDR3 DNA reads TGTGCCGGCAAAGGCGGGAGCTCCTACGAGCAGTACTTC. Its protein is CAGKGGSSYEQYF.

This clonotype was detected ten times or more. This rearrangement joins TRBV6-2 or TRBV6-3 to TRBJ2-1; tentative D call: TRBD1 (5 bases). V lost 4 bases and J 0 bases, leaving 19 bases between the germline ends. Germline-derived CDR1 and CDR2 are MNHEY and SVGEGT. The CDR3 covers 18 residues. The CDR3 DNA reads as TGTGCCAGCAGTTCTACCTGGACACCTCGTATCTCCTACAATGAGCAGTTCTTC. As protein: CASSSTWTPRISYNEQFF.

This clonotype was counted between two and nine times. The chain links TRBV7-9 to TRBJ1-2; D possibly corresponds to TRBD1 (5 bases). The germline CDR1 and CDR2 sequences are SEHNR and FQNEAQ (reference sequence). V lost 1 base and J lost 3, with 15 bases in between. The CDR3 is 16 residues long. The CDR3 sequence is CASSLVPRWGHYGYTF. Written as DNA, the CDR3 is TGTGCCAGCAGCTTAGTACCCCGCTGGGGCCACTATGGCTACACCTTC.

V gene TRBV4-3 combines with J gene TRBJ2-3, with TRBD1 matching over 10 bases. Trimming removed 1 base from V and 5 bases from J; junction bases left unmatched: 9. The CDR3 consists of 17 residues. Germline-derived CDR1 and CDR2 are LGHNA and YSLEER. The CDR3 loop is CASSQAKGQGSGDTQYF. CDR3 DNA sequence: TGCGCCAGCAGCCAAGCGAAGGGACAGGGGAGTGGAGATACGCAGTATTTT.

The V call is TRBV3-1, the J call TRBJ2-1; TRBD2 matches 10 bases. This CDR3 spans 16 amino acids. V gave up 3 bases and J gave up 5 bases; unmatched junction bases: 7. The germline V gene has CDR1 LGHDT and CDR2 YNNKEL (reference sequence). This CDR3 is CASSHPGLAMDNEQFF. In DNA form, the CDR3 reads TGTGCCAGCAGCCACCCGGGACTAGCGATGGACAATGAGCAGTTCTTC.

Comment on this clonotype: Mismatch with germline at one junction end may stem from a read error. The CDR3 DNA reads as TGCAGTGCTAGGGATTTTTACGAGCAGTGCTTC. Its protein is CSARDFYEQCF. The V and J genes are TRBV20-1 and TRBJ2-7, with D unresolved. Germline CDR1 is DFQATT and CDR2 is SNEGSKA (reference sequence). This CDR3 is 11 amino acids long.

The chain recombines TRBV9 with TRBJ2-1; the match to TRBD2 covers 10 bases. Trimming took 4 bases from V and 8 from J; bases not matched to a gene: 12. The CDR3 length is 16 residues. Germline values: CDR1 SGDLS, CDR2 YYNGEE. Written as DNA, the CDR3 is TGTGCCAGCAGCACCCAAGCGGGAGGGTCTTCACATGAGCAGTTCTTC. It encodes CASSTQAGGSSHEQFF.

This clonotype was found many times. This sequence joins TRBV4-3 and TRBJ1-3; D remains unclear. The germline V gene has CDR1 LGHNA and CDR2 YSLEER. Trimming cost V 0 bases and J 3 bases, with 18 bases left between them. The CDR3 sequence is 18 residues long. The CDR3, as DNA: TGCGCCAGCAGCCAAGACTCGCGGGTGGGAGTCGTTGGAAACACCATATATTTT. This sequence encodes CASSQDSRVGVVGNTIYF.

This clonotype showed up many times. J is TRBJ2-3 and V is TRBV7-6, with 14 bases aligning to TRBD2. The CDR3 length is 19 residues. V shed 2 bases, J shed 9 bases, and the junction held 16 bases outside the gene matches. Germline V lookup: CDR1 SGHVS, CDR2 FNYEAQ. The CDR3 DNA is TGTGCCAGCAGCTTACACCCCGAGGGACTAGCGGGAGAGGGAGGGACGCAGTATTTT. It yields the protein CASSLHPEGLAGEGGTQYF.

As to this clonotype: It may be a read error: a sequence one base away is much more abundant. The rearrangement links TRBV18 to TRBJ2-7, with D perhaps matching TRBD1 or TRBD2 (5 bases each). This CDR3 is built from 15 residues. Germline V gene lookup returns CDR1 KGHSH and CDR2 LQKENI. The V end was cut by 3 bases, the J end by 5 bases, with 17 bases between. CDR3 coding DNA: TGTGCCAGCTCACCTTTCCGGGAAGGGGTCCACGAGCAGTACTTC. Translated: CASSPFREGVHEQYF.

The genes are TRBV6-2 or TRBV6-3 and TRBJ1-1; tentatively, D is TRBD1 (6 bases). The V and J ends lost 11 bases and 1 base respectively, with 14 bases between them. There are 13 residues in the CDR3. Germline CDR1 is MNHEY and CDR2 is SVGEGT. CDR3 DNA sequence: TGTGCCGCAAACGGAGGGGGGAACACTGAAGCTTTCTTT. Protein product: CAANGGGNTEAFF.